The sample holds a few counts of the clone carrying this TCR beta chain. The CDR3 covers 12 residues. Germline values: CDR1 SEHNR, CDR2 FQNEAQ (reference sequence). Trimming cost V 5 bases and J 7 bases, with 9 bases left between them. The sample comes from a study of blood T cell repertoires in COVID-19. About the study: Researchers got acute and convalescent COVID-19 samples from the United States, Italy and Spain.

Assay used: immunoSEQ multiplex PCR; TCRdb lists only in-frame clones, some missing. Here the sample spans about 150,000 clones, about 80% being singletons. This receptor was taken from a man between 60 and 70 years old with acute or convalescent COVID-19. The sample was peripheral blood. The genes are TRBV7-9 and TRBJ1-5; D is undetermined. This CDR3 is CASSREGQPQHF. The CDR3 DNA sequence: TGTGCCAGCAGCCGGGAGGGACAGCCCCAGCATTTT.